Listed below are T cell receptor beta chains from one sample, sequenced in a study of beta chain features in type 1 diabetes. Assay used: immunoSEQ multiplex PCR; TCRdb lists only in-frame clones, some missing. The repertoire has more than 55,000 clones, roughly 52% of them found once; the top ten carry around 2.5%. The sequenced sample consisted of Tregs from blood. The receptors here all came from a woman aged 40 to 49 with type 1 diabetes. Each CDR3 is given with its conserved first and last residue. The D gene is left open where the match is weak. Size tells how often a clone was seen (once, few, many) or the class of an expanded clone, and some rows leave it out.

>TRBV28|few|.|15|TRBJ1-2
TGTGCCAGCATCCCACCCGGTGTGACTAACTATGGCTACACCTTC
CASIPPGVTNYGYTF
>TRBV29-1|few|TRBD1|12|TRBJ2-3
TGCAGCGTTGGGACAGGGACAGATACGCAGTATTTT
CSVGTGTDTQYF
>TRBV7-9|.|TRBD1|13|TRBJ2-7
TGTGCCAGCAGCTTCGACAGGGACAGCGAGCAGTACTTC
CASSFDRDSEQYF
>TRBV19|.|TRBD1|13|TRBJ1-2
TGTGCCAGTAGTCCCTTGACAGGGAATGGCTACACCTTC
CASSPLTGNGYTF
>TRBV18|few|TRBD1|14|TRBJ2-7
TGTGCCAGCTCACCAATACAGGGGGCCTCGGAGCAGTACTTC
CASSPIQGASEQYF
>TRBV5-5|.|TRBD1|16|TRBJ1-5
TGTGCCAGCAGCCGCGACAGGGGTGGTGGCAATCAGCCCCAGCATTTT
CASSRDRGGGNQPQHF
>TRBV11-3|.|.|14|TRBJ2-7
TGTGCCAGCAGCTTAGATGGCAGGGATCCCGAGCAGTACTTC
CASSLDGRDPEQYF
>TRBV7-9|few|.|14|TRBJ2-7
TGTGCCAGCCTTTGGAGCGGGCCCCCCTACGAGCAGTACTTC
CASLWSGPPYEQYF
>TRBV6-1|few|.|14|TRBJ1-5
TGTGCCAGCAGCCTATACTATAGCAATCAGCCCCAGCATTTT
CASSLYYSNQPQHF
>TRBV7-2|.|TRBD1|14|TRBJ2-7
TGTGCCAGCAGCTTTGGGACAGTGACCTACGAGCAGTACTTC
CASSFGTVTYEQYF
>TRBV9|few|.|14|TRBJ2-5
TGTGCCAGCAGCGACAGGGCGGGCCAAGAGACCCAGTACTTC
CASSDRAGQETQYF
>TRBV12-5|.|TRBD2|16|TRBJ2-3
TGTGCTAGTGGTACCGGACTAGCGGGGCTCACAGATACGCAGTATTTT
CASGTGLAGLTDTQYF
>TRBV6-6|few|TRBD2|14|TRBJ2-1
TGTGCCAGCAGACTAGCGGGAGCATACAATGAGCAGTTCTTC
CASRLAGAYNEQFF
>TRBV7-9|.|.|15|TRBJ1-5
TGTGCCAGCAGCTTCAGTATCGGGAGCAATCAGCCCCAGCATTTT
CASSFSIGSNQPQHF
>TRBV14|few|.|15|TRBJ1-3
TGTGCCAGCAGCCAAGATCGACACCGGTCCAACACCATATATTTT
CASSQDRHRSNTIYF
>TRBV7-6|medium-sized|TRBD2|15|TRBJ2-5
TGTGCCAGCAGCCCCATCACTAGCGGGGCAGAGACCCAGTACTTC
CASSPITSGAETQYF
>TRBV20-1|.|.|11|TRBJ2-3
TGCACACCCCTTCTAGGCTATACGCAGTATTTT
CTPLLGYTQYF
>TRBV9|once|TRBD1|15|TRBJ1-4
TGTGCCAGCAGCGGACGACAGGGCGTTGCTGAAAAACTGTTTTTT
CASSGRQGVAEKLFF
>TRBV2|few|.|17|TRBJ2-1
TGTGCCAGCAGTCCGACTTACAGGCCCAGCTCCTACAATGAGCAGTTCTTC
CASSPTYRPSSYNEQFF
>TRBV4-2|.|TRBD1|14|TRBJ2-3
TGTGCCAGCACCCGGGACAGTGGCACAGATACGCAGTATTTT
CASTRDSGTDTQYF
>TRBV5-1|.|TRBD2|16|TRBJ2-3
TGCGCCAGCAGCGCACGGTGGACTAGCGGCACAGATACGCAGTATTTT
CASSARWTSGTDTQYF
>TRBV28|.|TRBD2|17|TRBJ2-7
TGTGCCAGCAGTTTAGGGTCCGCTAGCGGGAATGCCTACGAGCAGTACTTC
CASSLGSASGNAYEQYF
>TRBV7-2|.|.|12|TRBJ2-5
TGTGCCAGCAGCTTCTACGAGGAGACCCAGTACTTC
CASSFYEETQYF
>TRBV7-9|few|.|14|TRBJ2-3
TGTGCCAGCAGCTTGGAGGTTCGCACAGATACGCAGTATTTT
CASSLEVRTDTQYF
>TRBV18|.|TRBD1|13|TRBJ1-4
TGTGCCAGCTCGCCGGACAGGAATGAAAAACTGTTTTTT
CASSPDRNEKLFF
>TRBV15|.|.|12|TRBJ1-3
TGTGCCACCAGCAGTCCGGGAAACACCATATATTTT
CATSSPGNTIYF
>TRBV7-9|.|.|13|TRBJ2-5
TGTGCCAGCAGCCCCGGAGGGCGGGAGACCCAGTACTTC
CASSPGGRETQYF
>TRBV29-1|.|.|10|TRBJ1-1
TGCAGCGTTGAAGACAGGGTCGCTTTCTTT
CSVEDRVAFF
>TRBV11-2|.|.|17|TRBJ1-1
TGTGCCAGCAGCTTCGCCTTGGGGCAGACCCCTAACACTGAAGCTTTCTTT
CASSFALGQTPNTEAFF
>TRBV19|few|TRBD1|16|TRBJ1-2
TGTGCCAGTAAAAGGACAGGGGCCGGAGCTAACTATGGCTACACCTTC
CASKRTGAGANYGYTF
>TRBV7-7|.|TRBD1|14|TRBJ2-7
TGTGCCAGCAGTCCCGGGACAGGGAACTACGAGCAGTACTTC
CASSPGTGNYEQYF
>TRBV7-2|.|TRBD1|15|TRBJ1-2
TGTGCCAGCAGCTTGCGGGACAGACCTAACTATGGCTACACCTTC
CASSLRDRPNYGYTF
>TRBV11-2|.|TRBD2|15|TRBJ2-1
TGTGCCAGCAGCTGGGCTAGCGGGGGAAGGAATGAGCAGTTCTTC
CASSWASGGRNEQFF
>TRBV6-5|.|TRBD1|14|TRBJ1-1
TGTGCCAGCCAGGACAGGGGAATCGGCCCTGAAGCTTTCTTT
CASQDRGIGPEAFF
>TRBV5-6|.|TRBD2|13|TRBJ2-3
TGTGCCAGCTCAACGGGAGGGTCAGATACGCAGTATTTT
CASSTGGSDTQYF
>TRBV4-3|.|TRBD2|15|TRBJ2-3
TGCGCCAGCAGCCATCCCGATGGGAGGGAGGAAACGCAGTATTTT
CASSHPDGREETQYF
>TRBV4-3|few|TRBD2|14|TRBJ2-1
TGCGCCAGCAGCCAAGGACTAGCGGACAATGAGCAGTTCTTC
CASSQGLADNEQFF
>TRBV5-1|few|.|14|TRBJ2-7
TGCGCCAGCAGCTTGAGACAGAGAAGCTACGAGCAGTACTTC
CASSLRQRSYEQYF
>TRBV6-5|few|.|12|TRBJ1-1
TGTGCCAGCACCTACCCGAACACTGAAGCTTTCTTT
CASTYPNTEAFF
>TRBV5-1|.|TRBD1|15|TRBJ2-3
TGCGCCAGCAGCTTCGGGACAGAGGGACCAGATACGCAGTATTTT
CASSFGTEGPDTQYF
>TRBV30|few|.|14|TRBJ2-7
TGTGCCTGGAGCAGGGGAGGGCCCTCCTACGAGCAGTACTTC
CAWSRGGPSYEQYF
>TRBV5-8|.|.|14|TRBJ2-1
TGTGCCAGCAGCCCTCGAAGCATCTACAATGAGCAGTTCTTC
CASSPRSIYNEQFF
>TRBV6-6|few|TRBD1|15|TRBJ1-4
TGTGCCAGCAGTAGGGACAGGGGAGCTCGTGAAAAACTGTTTTTT
CASSRDRGAREKLFF
>TRBV4-1|.|TRBD1|15|TRBJ1-5
TGCGCCAGCAGCCCCCGGGACAGGCCCTATCAGCCCCAGCATTTT
CASSPRDRPYQPQHF
>TRBV28|few|.|14|TRBJ1-2
TGTGCCAGCAGAGGAAGCAGGTCTCCTTATGGCTACACCTTC
CASRGSRSPYGYTF
>TRBV7-9|many|.|14|TRBJ2-7
TGTGCCAGCAGCTATACGACAGCGTCCTACGAGCAGTACTTC
CASSYTTASYEQYF
>TRBV9|.|.|16|TRBJ1-3
TGTGCCAGCAGCGTAGAAGGACGGGGCTCTGGAAACACCATATATTTT
CASSVEGRGSGNTIYF
>TRBV18|.|TRBD1|16|TRBJ2-6
TGTGCCAGCTCTCGGACAGGGATCACTGGGGCCAACGTCCTGACTTTC
CASSRTGITGANVLTF
>TRBV7-2|.|.|14|TRBJ2-1
TGTGCCAGCAGCTTAGCTAGTCCGGACAATGAGCAGTTCTTC
CASSLASPDNEQFF
>TRBV16|few|.|14|TRBJ2-2
TGTGCCAGCAGTTCCAGGGGAGACACCGGGGAGCTGTTTTTT
CASSSRGDTGELFF